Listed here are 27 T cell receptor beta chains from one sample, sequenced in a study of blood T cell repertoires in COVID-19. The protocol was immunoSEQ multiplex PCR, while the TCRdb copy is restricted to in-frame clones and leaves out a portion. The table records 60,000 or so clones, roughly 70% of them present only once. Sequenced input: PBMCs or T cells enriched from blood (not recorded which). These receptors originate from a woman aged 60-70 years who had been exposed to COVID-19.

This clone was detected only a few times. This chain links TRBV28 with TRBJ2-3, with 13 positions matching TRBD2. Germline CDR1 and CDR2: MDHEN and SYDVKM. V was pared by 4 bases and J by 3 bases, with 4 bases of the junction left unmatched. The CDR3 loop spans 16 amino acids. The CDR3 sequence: CASSSGLAGVTDTQYF. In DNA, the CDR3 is TGTGCCAGCAGTTCAGGACTAGCGGGGGTTACAGATACGCAGTATTTT. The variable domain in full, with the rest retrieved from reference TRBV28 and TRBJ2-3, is DVKVTQSSRYLVKRTGEKVFLECVQDMDHENMFWYRQDPGLGLRLIYFSYDVKMKEKGDIPEGYSVSREKKERFSLILESASTNQTSMYLCASSSGLAGVTDTQYFGPGTRLTVL.

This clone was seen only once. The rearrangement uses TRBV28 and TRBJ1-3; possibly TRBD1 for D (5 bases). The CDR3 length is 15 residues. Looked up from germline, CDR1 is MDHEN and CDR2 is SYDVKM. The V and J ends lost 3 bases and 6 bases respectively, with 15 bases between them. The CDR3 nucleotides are TGTGCCAGCAGTTTGAGCAGTTTTGGGGCAAACACCATATATTTT. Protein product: CASSLSSFGANTIYF.

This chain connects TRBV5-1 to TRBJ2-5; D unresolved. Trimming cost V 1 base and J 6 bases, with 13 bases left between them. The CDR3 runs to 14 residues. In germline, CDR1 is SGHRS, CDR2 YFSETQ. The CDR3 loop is CASSLLQAAKTQYF. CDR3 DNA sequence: TGCGCCAGCAGCTTGCTCCAGGCTGCCAAGACCCAGTACTTC.

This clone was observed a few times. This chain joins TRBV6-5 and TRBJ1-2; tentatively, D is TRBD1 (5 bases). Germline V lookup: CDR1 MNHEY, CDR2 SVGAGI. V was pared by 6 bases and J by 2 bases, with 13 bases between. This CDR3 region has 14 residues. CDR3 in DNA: TGTGCCAGCAGGGGGGGGTCCGGGAACTATGGCTACACCTTC. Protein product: CASRGGSGNYGYTF.

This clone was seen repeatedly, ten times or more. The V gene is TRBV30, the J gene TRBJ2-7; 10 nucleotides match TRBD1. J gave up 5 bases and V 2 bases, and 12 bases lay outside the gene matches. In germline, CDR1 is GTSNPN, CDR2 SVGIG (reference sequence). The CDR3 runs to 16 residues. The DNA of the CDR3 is TGTGCCTGGAGTACCCCGACAGGGGGCGCAAAAAACGAGCAGTACTTC. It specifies CAWSTPTGGAKNEQYF.

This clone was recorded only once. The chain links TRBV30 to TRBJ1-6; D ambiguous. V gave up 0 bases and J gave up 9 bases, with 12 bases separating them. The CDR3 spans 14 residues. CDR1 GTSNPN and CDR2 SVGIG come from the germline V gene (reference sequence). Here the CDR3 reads CAWSVQREGSPLHF. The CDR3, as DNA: TGTGCCTGGAGTGTACAAAGGGAGGGTTCACCCCTCCACTTT.

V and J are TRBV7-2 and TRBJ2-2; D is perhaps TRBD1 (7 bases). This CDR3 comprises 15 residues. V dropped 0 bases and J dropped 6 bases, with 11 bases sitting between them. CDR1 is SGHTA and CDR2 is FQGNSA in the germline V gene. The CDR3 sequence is CASSLAEGAPGELFF. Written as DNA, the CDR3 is TGTGCCAGCAGCTTAGCGGAGGGGGCCCCCGGGGAGCTGTTTTTT.

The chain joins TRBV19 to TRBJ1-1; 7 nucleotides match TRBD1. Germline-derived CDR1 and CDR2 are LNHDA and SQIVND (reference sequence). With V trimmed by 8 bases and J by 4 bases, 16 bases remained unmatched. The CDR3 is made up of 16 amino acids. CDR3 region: CASGTGAASWGTEAFF. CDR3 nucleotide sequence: TGTGCCAGTGGTACAGGGGCAGCCTCCTGGGGCACTGAAGCTTTCTTT.

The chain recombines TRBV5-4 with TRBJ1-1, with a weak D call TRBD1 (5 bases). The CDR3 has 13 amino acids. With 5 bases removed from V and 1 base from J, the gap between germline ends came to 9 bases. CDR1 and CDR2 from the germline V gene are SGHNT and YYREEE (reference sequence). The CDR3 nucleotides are TGTGCCAGCAGGGAGACAGCGAACACTGAAGCTTTCTTT. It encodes CASRETANTEAFF.

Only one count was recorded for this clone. Here the CDR3 reads CASSPMAGGLDEAFF. In DNA, the CDR3 is TGTGCCAGCTCACCAATGGCAGGGGGACTGGATGAAGCTTTCTTT. This chain links TRBV18 with TRBJ1-1; TRBD1 agrees at 7 bases. Trimming at V came to 2 bases and at J to 7 bases, leaving 10 bases not matched to a gene. The CDR3 is 15 residues long. Germline loops: CDR1 KGHSH, CDR2 LQKENI.

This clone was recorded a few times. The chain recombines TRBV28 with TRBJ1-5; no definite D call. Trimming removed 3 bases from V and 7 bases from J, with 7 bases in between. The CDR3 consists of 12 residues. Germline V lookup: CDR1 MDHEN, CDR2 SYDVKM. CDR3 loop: CASSFRGQPQHF. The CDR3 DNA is TGTGCCAGCAGTTTCCGAGGCCAGCCCCAGCATTTT.

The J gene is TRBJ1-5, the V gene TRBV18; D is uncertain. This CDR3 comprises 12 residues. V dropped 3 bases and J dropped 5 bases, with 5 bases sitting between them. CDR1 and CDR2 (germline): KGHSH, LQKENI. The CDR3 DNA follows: TGTGCCAGCTCACCTTCCGATCAGCCCCAGCATTTT. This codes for CASSPSDQPQHF.

CDR3 DNA sequence: TGTGCCAGCAGTAAGGGGTATACAGCTTTCTTT. It encodes CASSKGYTAFF. The chain carries TRBV27 and TRBJ1-1, with a possible D match to TRBD1 (5 bases). Germline V gene data show CDR1 as MNHEY and CDR2 as SMNVEV (reference sequence). This CDR3 has 11 residues. V was trimmed by 5 bases and J by 10 bases, leaving 11 bases between them.

CDR3 sequence: CASSKGGGTEAFF. DNA of the CDR3: TGTGCCAGCAGCAAAGGAGGAGGGACTGAAGCTTTCTTT. The gene calls are TRBV21-1 and TRBJ1-1. TRBV21-1 corresponds to a pseudogene. The CDR3 sequence is 13 residues long.

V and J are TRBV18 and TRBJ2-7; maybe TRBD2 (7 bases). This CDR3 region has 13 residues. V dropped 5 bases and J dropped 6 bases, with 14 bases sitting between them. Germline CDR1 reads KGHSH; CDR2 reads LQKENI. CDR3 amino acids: CASSVGGLGEQYF. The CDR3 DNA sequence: TGTGCCAGCTCAGTGGGGGGGCTTGGCGAGCAGTACTTC.

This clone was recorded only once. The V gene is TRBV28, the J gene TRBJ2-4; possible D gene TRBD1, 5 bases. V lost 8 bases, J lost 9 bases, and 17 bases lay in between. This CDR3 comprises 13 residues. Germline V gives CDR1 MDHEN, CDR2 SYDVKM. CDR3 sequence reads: CASAGVDMAIQYF. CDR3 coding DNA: TGTGCCAGCGCAGGTGTGGACATGGCCATTCAGTACTTC.

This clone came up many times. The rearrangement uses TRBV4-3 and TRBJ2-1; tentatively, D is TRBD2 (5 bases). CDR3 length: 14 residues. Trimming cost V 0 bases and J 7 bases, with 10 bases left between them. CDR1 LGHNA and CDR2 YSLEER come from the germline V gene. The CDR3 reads CASSQDPGGNEQFF. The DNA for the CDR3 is TGCGCCAGCAGCCAAGATCCAGGAGGAAATGAGCAGTTCTTC.

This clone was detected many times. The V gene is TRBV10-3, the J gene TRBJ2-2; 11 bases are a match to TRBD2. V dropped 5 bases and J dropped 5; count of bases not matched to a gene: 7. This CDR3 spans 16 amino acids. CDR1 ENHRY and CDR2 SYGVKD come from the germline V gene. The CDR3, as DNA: TGTGCCATCAGTCCCCTAGCGGGGGGCGGTACCGGGGAGCTGTTTTTT. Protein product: CAISPLAGGGTGELFF.

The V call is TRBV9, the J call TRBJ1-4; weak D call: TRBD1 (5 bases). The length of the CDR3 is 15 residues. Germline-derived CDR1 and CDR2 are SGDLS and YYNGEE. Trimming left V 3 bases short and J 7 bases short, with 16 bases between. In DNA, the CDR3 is TGTGCCAGCAGCGCAGAGTGGGGGGTCGCTGAAAAACTGTTTTTT. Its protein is CASSAEWGVAEKLFF.

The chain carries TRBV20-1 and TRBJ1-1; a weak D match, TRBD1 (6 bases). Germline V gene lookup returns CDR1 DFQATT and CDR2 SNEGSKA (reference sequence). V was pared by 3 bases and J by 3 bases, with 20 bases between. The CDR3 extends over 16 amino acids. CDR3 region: CSASLPRGLKDTEAFF. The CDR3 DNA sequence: TGCAGTGCTAGTCTGCCCAGGGGCTTGAAGGACACTGAAGCTTTCTTT.

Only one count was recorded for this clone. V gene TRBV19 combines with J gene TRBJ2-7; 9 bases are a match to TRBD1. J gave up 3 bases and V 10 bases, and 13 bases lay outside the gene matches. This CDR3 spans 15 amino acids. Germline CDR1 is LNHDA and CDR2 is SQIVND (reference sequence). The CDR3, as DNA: TGTGCCACTCGTCCGGGACAGGGTCGACACTACGAGCAGTACTTC. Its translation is CATRPGQGRHYEQYF.

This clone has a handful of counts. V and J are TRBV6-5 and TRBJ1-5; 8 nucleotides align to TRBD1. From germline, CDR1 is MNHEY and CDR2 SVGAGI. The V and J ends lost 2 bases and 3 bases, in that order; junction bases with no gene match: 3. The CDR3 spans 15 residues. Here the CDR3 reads CASSYTGGVNQPQHF. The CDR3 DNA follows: TGTGCCAGCAGTTACACAGGGGGGGTCAATCAGCCCCAGCATTTT.

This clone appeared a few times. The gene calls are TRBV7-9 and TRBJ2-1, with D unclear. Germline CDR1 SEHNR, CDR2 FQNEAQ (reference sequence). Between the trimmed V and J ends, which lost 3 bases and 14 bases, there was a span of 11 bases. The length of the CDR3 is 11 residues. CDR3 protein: CASSLPPGKFF. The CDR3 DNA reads TGTGCCAGCAGCTTGCCCCCAGGCAAGTTCTTC.

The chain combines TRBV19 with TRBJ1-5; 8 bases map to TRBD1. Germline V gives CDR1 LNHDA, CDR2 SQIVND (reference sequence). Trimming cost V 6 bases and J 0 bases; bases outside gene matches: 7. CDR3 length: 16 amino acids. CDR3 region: CASRKGTGYSNQPQHF. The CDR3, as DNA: TGTGCCAGTAGGAAAGGGACAGGCTATAGCAATCAGCCCCAGCATTTT.

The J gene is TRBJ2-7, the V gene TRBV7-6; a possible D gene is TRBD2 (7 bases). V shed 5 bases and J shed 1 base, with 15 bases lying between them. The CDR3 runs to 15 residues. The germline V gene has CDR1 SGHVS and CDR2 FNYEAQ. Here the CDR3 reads CASSPEGGGSYEQYF. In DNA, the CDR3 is TGTGCCAGCAGCCCAGAAGGGGGAGGGTCCTACGAGCAGTACTTC. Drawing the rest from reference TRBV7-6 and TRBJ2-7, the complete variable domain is GAGVSQSPRYKVTKRGQDVALRCDPISGHVSLYWYRQALGQGPEFLTYFNYEAQQDKSGLPNDRFSAERPEGSISTLTIQRTEQRDSAMYRCASSPEGGGSYEQYFGPGTRLTVT.

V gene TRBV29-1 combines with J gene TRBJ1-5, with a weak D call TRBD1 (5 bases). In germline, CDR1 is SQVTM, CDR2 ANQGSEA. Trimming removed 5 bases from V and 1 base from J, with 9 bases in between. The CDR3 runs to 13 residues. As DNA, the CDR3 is TGCAGCGTTTCAGGGTCGAGCAATCAGCCCCAGCATTTT. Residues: CSVSGSSNQPQHF.

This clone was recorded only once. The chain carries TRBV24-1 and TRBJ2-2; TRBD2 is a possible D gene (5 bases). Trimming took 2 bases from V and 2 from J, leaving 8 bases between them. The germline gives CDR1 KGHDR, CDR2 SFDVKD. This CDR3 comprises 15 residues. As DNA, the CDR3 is TGTGCCACCAGTGATTCGGGGAAAAACACCGGGGAGCTGTTTTTT. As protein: CATSDSGKNTGELFF.